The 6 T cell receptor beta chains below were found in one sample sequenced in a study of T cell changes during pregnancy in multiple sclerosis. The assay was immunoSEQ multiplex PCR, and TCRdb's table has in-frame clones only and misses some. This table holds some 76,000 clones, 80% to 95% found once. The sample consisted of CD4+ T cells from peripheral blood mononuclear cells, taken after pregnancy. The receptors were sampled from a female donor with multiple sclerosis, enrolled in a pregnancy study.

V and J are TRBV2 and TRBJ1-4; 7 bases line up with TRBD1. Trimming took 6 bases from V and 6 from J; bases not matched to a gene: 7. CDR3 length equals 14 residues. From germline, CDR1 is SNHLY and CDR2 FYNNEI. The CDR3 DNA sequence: TGTGCCAGCAGGGAGGGGACAGTCGATGAAAAACTGTTTTTT. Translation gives CASREGTVDEKLFF.

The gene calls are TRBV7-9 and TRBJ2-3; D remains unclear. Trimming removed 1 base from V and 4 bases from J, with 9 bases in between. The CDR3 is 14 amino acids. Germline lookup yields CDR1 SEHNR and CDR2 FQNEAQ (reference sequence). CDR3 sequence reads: CASSLVQSADTQYF. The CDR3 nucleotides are TGTGCCAGCAGCTTAGTACAGTCCGCAGATACGCAGTATTTT.

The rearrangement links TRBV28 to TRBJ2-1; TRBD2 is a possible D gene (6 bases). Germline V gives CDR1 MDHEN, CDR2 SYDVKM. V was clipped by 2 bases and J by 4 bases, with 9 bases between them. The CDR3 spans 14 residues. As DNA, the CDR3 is TGTGCCAGCAGTTTAGGCGGGATTTACAATGAGCAGTTCTTC. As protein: CASSLGGIYNEQFF.

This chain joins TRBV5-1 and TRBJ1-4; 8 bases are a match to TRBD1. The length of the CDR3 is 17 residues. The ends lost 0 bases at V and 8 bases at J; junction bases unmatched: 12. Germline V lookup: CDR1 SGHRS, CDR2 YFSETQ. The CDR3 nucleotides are TGCGCCAGCAGCTTGGGGGACAGGCGATGGGCAGAAGAAAAACTGTTTTTT. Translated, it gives CASSLGDRRWAEEKLFF.

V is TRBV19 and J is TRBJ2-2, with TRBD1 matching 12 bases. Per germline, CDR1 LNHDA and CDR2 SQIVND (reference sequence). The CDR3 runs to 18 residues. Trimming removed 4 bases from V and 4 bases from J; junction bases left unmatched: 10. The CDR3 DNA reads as TGTGCCAGTAGTAGGCGGGGACAGGGGGCGCGGGTCACCGGGGAGCTGTTTTTT. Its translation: CASSRRGQGARVTGELFF.

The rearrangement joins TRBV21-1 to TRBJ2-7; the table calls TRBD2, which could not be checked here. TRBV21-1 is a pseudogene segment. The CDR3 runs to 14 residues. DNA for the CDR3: TGTGCCAGCAGCTCGACTAGCGGGGCCTACGAGCAGTACTTC. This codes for CASSSTSGAYEQYF.